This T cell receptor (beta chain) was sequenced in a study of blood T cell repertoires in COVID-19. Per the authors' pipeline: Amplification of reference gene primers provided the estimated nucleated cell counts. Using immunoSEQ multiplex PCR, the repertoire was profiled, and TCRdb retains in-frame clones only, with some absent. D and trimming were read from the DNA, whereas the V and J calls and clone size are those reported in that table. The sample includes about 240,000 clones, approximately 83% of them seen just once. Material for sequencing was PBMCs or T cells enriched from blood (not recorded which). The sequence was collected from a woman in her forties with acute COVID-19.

The CDR3, as DNA: TGTGCCAGTAACATGGTCGGACAGGGTTTAAGGACTGAAGCTTTCTTT. It translates to CASNMVGQGLRTEAFF. The V call is TRBV19, the J call TRBJ1-1; 8 nucleotides line up with TRBD1. Germline lookup yields CDR1 LNHDA and CDR2 SQIVND (reference sequence). Losses at the gene ends were 7 bases for V and 5 bases for J; bases not matched to a gene: 15. This CDR3 spans 16 amino acids.